The 32 T cell receptor beta chains reported below all come from one sample, sequenced in a study of control samples from healthy donors and cancer patients. Assay: immunoSEQ multiplex PCR; the TCRdb copy retains only in-frame clones and omits some. The sample has tens of thousands of clones; 84% are singletons. The sequenced sample consisted of PBMCs. The receptors were sampled from a woman aged 50 to 65 with lung cancer.

This clone was found a few times. This chain joins TRBV9 and TRBJ2-5; D is undetermined. V was trimmed by 0 bases and J by 6 bases, leaving 12 bases between them. Germline V gene sequence: CDR1 SGDLS, CDR2 YYNGEE. The CDR3 has 14 residues. In nucleotides, the CDR3 is TGTGCCAGCAGCGTAGGGGGTATCGGGCAGACCCAGTACTTC. Its protein product is CASSVGGIGQTQYF.

V usage is TRBV19 and J usage is TRBJ1-2; the match to TRBD1 covers 7 bases. Germline lookup yields CDR1 LNHDA and CDR2 SQIVND (reference sequence). This CDR3 spans 15 amino acids. V was clipped by 6 bases and J by 0 bases; unmatched bases: 7. Here the CDR3 DNA reads TGTGCCAGTAGGATCACTGGGACAGCTAACTATGGCTACACCTTC. This sequence encodes CASRITGTANYGYTF.

V and J are TRBV12-3 or TRBV12-4 and TRBJ1-1; a possible D gene is TRBD1 (5 bases). Trimming removed 5 bases at V and 11 bases at J, with 12 bases between. The CDR3 runs 11 residues. As DNA, the CDR3 is TGTGCCAGCAGTGACCGGACAAGGGCTTTCTTT. Amino acids: CASSDRTRAFF.

This sequence joins TRBV11-3 and TRBJ1-1, with 8 bases matching TRBD1. V lost 6 bases and J lost 1; bases outside the gene matches: 4. The CDR3 contains 14 residues. The germline CDR1 and CDR2 sequences are SGHNT and YENEEA. In nucleotides, the CDR3 is TGTGCCAGCAGTTCAGGGGGCGCGAACACTGAAGCTTTCTTT. Translated: CASSSGGANTEAFF. The whole variable domain, filled in from reference TRBV11-3 and TRBJ1-1, reads EAGVVQSPRYKIIEKKQPVAFWCNPISGHNTLYWYLQNLGQGPELLIRYENEEAVDDSQLPKDRFSAERLKGVDSTLKIQPAELGDSAVYLCASSSGGANTEAFFGQGTRLTVV.

The genes are TRBV10-3 and TRBJ1-1; TRBD1 aligns across 9 bases. The CDR3 totals 13 residues. J gave up 3 bases and V 5 bases, and 1 base lay outside the gene matches. The V gene's germline CDR1 is ENHRY and CDR2 SYGVKD. The CDR3 here is CAISRTGDTEAFF. The CDR3 DNA reads as TGTGCCATCAGTCGGACAGGGGACACTGAAGCTTTCTTT.

The chain is built from TRBV6-2 or TRBV6-3 and TRBJ1-5; weak D call: TRBD1 (6 bases). CDR1 and CDR2 from the germline V gene are MNHEY and SVGEGT. The CDR3 length is 16 residues. V gave up 2 bases and J gave up 5 bases, with 16 bases separating them. CDR3 region: CASSYPMTGSDQPQHF. As DNA, the CDR3 is TGTGCCAGCAGTTACCCCATGACAGGATCGGATCAGCCCCAGCATTTT.

The rearrangement joins TRBV7-9 to TRBJ2-4; possibly TRBD2 for D (6 bases). The CDR3 sequence is 15 residues long. V lost 4 bases, J lost 3 bases, and 13 bases lay in between. Per germline, CDR1 SEHNR and CDR2 FQNEAQ (reference sequence). Here the CDR3 DNA reads TGTGCCAGCAGCTCCGTCCAGGGAGGCAAAAACATTCAGTACTTC. It codes for CASSSVQGGKNIQYF.

This clone has more than one count but fewer than ten. V is TRBV10-3 and J is TRBJ2-7, with 11 positions matching TRBD2. The germline V gene has CDR1 ENHRY and CDR2 SYGVKD. The CDR3 has 15 amino acids. V was pared by 10 bases and J by 7 bases, with 15 bases of the junction left unmatched. CDR3 DNA sequence: TGTGCCACTGGACGTCCTAGCGGGGGGTCCTTTGAGCAGTACTTC. As protein: CATGRPSGGSFEQYF.

The rearrangement joins TRBV10-1 to TRBJ2-4; a possible D gene is TRBD1 (6 bases). V was clipped by 5 bases and J by 3 bases, with 20 bases between them. This CDR3 is built from 17 residues. Germline values: CDR1 WNHNN, CDR2 SYGVQD (reference sequence). For the CDR3, the DNA is TGCGCCAGCAGTTCCGCCTCAGGGGAAGATGGCAAAAACATTCAGTACTTC. Translating gives CASSSASGEDGKNIQYF.

V and J are TRBV5-6 and TRBJ1-1; 8 bases are shared with TRBD1. J lost 1 base, V lost 3 bases, and 5 bases had no gene match. Germline lookup yields CDR1 SGHDT and CDR2 YYEEEE. This CDR3 spans 15 amino acids. Here the CDR3 DNA reads TGTGCCAGCAGCTACCTCGGGACAGGGAACACTGAAGCTTTCTTT. This translates into CASSYLGTGNTEAFF.

V and J are TRBV29-1 and TRBJ1-2; 9 nucleotides line up with TRBD1. Per germline, CDR1 SQVTM and CDR2 ANQGSEA. J gave up 7 bases and V 4 bases, and 7 bases lay outside the gene matches. The CDR3 has 13 residues. The CDR3 loop reads CSVGEQGALGYTF. As DNA, the CDR3 is TGCAGCGTTGGGGAACAGGGGGCGCTTGGCTACACCTTC.

The chain carries TRBV6-5 and TRBJ1-1; D may be TRBD1 (6 bases). The CDR3 is made up of 16 amino acids. V dropped 0 bases and J dropped 1 base, with 12 bases sitting between them. Germline CDR1 and CDR2: MNHEY and SVGAGI. CDR3 region: CASSYSGTTSNTEAFF. In DNA, the CDR3 is TGTGCCAGCAGTTACTCTGGGACAACCTCGAACACTGAAGCTTTCTTT.

The rearrangement links TRBV14 to TRBJ2-5, with D unclear. This CDR3 has 14 amino acids. V gave up 0 bases and J gave up 4 bases, with 9 bases separating them. From germline, CDR1 is SGHDN and CDR2 FVKESK. The CDR3 is CASSQETWGETQYF. CDR3 coding DNA: TGTGCCAGCAGCCAAGAAACCTGGGGAGAGACCCAGTACTTC. Looking up the rest from reference TRBV14 and TRBJ2-5 gives the full variable domain: EAGVTQFPSHSVIEKGQTVTLRCDPISGHDNLYWYRRVMGKEIKFLLHFVKESKQDESGMPNNRFLAERTGGTYSTLKVQPAELEDSGVYFCASSQETWGETQYFGPGTRLLVL.

The gene calls are TRBV19 and TRBJ2-2, with 7 bases aligning to TRBD1. This CDR3 spans 15 amino acids. The germline CDR1 and CDR2 sequences are LNHDA and SQIVND (reference sequence). V was pared by 5 bases and J by 3 bases, with 6 bases of the junction left unmatched. This CDR3 is CASSFRDSHTGELFF. The CDR3 DNA reads as TGTGCCAGTAGTTTCCGGGACAGCCACACCGGGGAGCTGTTTTTT.

In this sample, this clone turned up once. The rearrangement links TRBV12-5 to TRBJ1-1, with unresolved D. The germline gives CDR1 LGHNT, CDR2 FRNRAP. V was clipped by 3 bases and J by 2 bases, with 1 base between them. The CDR3 totals 11 residues. The CDR3 is CASGFNTEAFF. The CDR3 DNA reads as TGTGCTAGTGGTTTTAACACTGAAGCTTTCTTT.

This rearrangement joins TRBV4-1 to TRBJ2-4, with 8 bases fitting TRBD2. Per the germline V gene, CDR1 is MGHRA and CDR2 is YSYEKL. The CDR3 totals 19 residues. Losses at the gene ends were 0 bases for V and 6 bases for J; bases not matched to a gene: 16. The CDR3 coding sequence is TGCGCCAGCAGCCAAGATCTTTGGCGGGGGGCCGGAGGAGCAAACATTCAGTACTTC. Translation gives CASSQDLWRGAGGANIQYF.

The CDR3, as DNA: TGTGCCAGCAGCCCTTATGGCGGGCCAGATACGCAGTATTTT. Translation gives CASSPYGGPDTQYF. The rearrangement uses TRBV7-2 and TRBJ2-3, with a possible D match to TRBD2 (5 bases). The CDR3 consists of 14 residues. Germline loops: CDR1 SGHTA, CDR2 FQGNSA. The V end was cut by 5 bases, the J end by 4 bases, with 13 bases between.

This clone has just one count. The chain employs TRBV7-3 and TRBJ2-1; 8 bases are a match to TRBD1. The CDR3 is 15 residues long. Germline V gene data show CDR1 as SGHTA and CDR2 as FQGTGA. Trimming removed 5 bases from V and 3 bases from J; junction bases left unmatched: 6. The CDR3 region is CASSGTGGLYNEQFF. CDR3 in DNA: TGTGCCAGCAGCGGAACAGGGGGGCTCTACAATGAGCAGTTCTTC.

This clone has more than one count but fewer than ten. The chain is built from TRBV4-1 and TRBJ1-5; no firm D call. V was shortened by 1 base and J by 5 bases, with 6 bases between the two germline ends. The CDR3 sequence is 13 residues long. Germline V lookup: CDR1 MGHRA, CDR2 YSYEKL. CDR3 protein: CASSQVTDQPQHF. CDR3 nucleotide sequence: TGCGCCAGCAGCCAAGTGACGGATCAGCCCCAGCATTTT.

The chain carries TRBV14 and TRBJ1-2, with 9 bases identical to TRBD1. CDR1 and CDR2 (germline): SGHDN, FVKESK. V lost 0 bases to trimming and J lost 6 bases; unmatched junction nucleotides: 2. CDR3 length: 14 amino acids. The CDR3 bases are TGTGCCAGCAGCCAAGAGGGACAGGGAGATGGCTACACCTTC. Its translation is CASSQEGQGDGYTF.

This clone was observed once. The chain employs TRBV7-2 and TRBJ1-2; D may be TRBD1 (5 bases). Trimming removed 2 bases at V and 0 bases at J, with 7 bases between. This CDR3 has 14 residues. The germline V gene encodes CDR1 SGHTA and CDR2 FQGNSA. The chain's CDR3 is CASSLMGANYGYTF. The CDR3 DNA is TGTGCCAGCAGCTTAATGGGGGCTAACTATGGCTACACCTTC.

The chain carries TRBV27 and TRBJ1-1; unclear D gene. Deletions cut 5 bases from V and 0 bases from J, with 7 bases between. The germline V gene has CDR1 MNHEY and CDR2 SMNVEV (reference sequence). The CDR3 contains 13 residues. The CDR3: CASSTRLNTEAFF. DNA of the CDR3: TGTGCCAGCAGTACCCGACTGAACACTGAAGCTTTCTTT.

This CDR3 reads CASSTGPSNTEAFF. In DNA, the CDR3 is TGTGCCAGCAGTACGGGACCGTCGAACACTGAAGCTTTCTTT. The chain joins TRBV9 to TRBJ1-1; the D gene is possibly TRBD1 (5 bases). Between the trimmed V and J ends, which lost 5 bases and 1 base, there was a span of 12 bases. This CDR3 comprises 14 residues. The germline V gene has CDR1 SGDLS and CDR2 YYNGEE.

This clone has just a few counts. This chain uses TRBV7-2 with TRBJ1-1, with a tentative D call TRBD1 (6 bases). The CDR3 covers 14 residues. Trimming left V 2 bases short and J 1 base short, with 8 bases between. Per the germline V gene, CDR1 is SGHTA and CDR2 is FQGNSA. The CDR3 region is CASSLRTENTEAFF. The CDR3, as DNA: TGTGCCAGCAGCTTACGGACAGAGAACACTGAAGCTTTCTTT.

The chain links TRBV9 to TRBJ1-3, with 7 bases aligning to TRBD1. From germline, CDR1 is SGDLS and CDR2 YYNGEE. The CDR3 has 17 residues. After removal of 0 bases from V and 4 bases from J, the junction contained 10 bases not matched to a gene. The CDR3 reads CASSVESPDRSGNTIYF. The CDR3 nucleotides are TGTGCCAGCAGCGTAGAATCGCCGGACAGGTCCGGAAACACCATATATTTT.

V is TRBV2 and J is TRBJ2-4; TRBD2 is a possible D gene (5 bases). The CDR3 spans 15 residues. Germline V CDR1 and CDR2: SNHLY, FYNNEI. V was clipped by 7 bases and J by 0 bases, with 13 bases between them. The CDR3 nucleotides read TGTGCCAGCAAGGGCAGCGAGGGAGCCAAAAACATTCAGTACTTC. Translating gives CASKGSEGAKNIQYF.

The chain combines TRBV5-1 with TRBJ2-3; 7 bases are a match to TRBD1. V lost 5 bases and J lost 1; bases outside the gene matches: 19. The CDR3 is made up of 19 amino acids. Germline-derived CDR1 and CDR2 are SGHRS and YFSETQ. This CDR3 reads CASSTRQGIDYLGTDTQYF. Written as DNA, the CDR3 is TGCGCCAGCAGTACCCGACAGGGAATCGATTATTTGGGCACAGATACGCAGTATTTT.

The V call is TRBV7-8, the J call TRBJ2-7; 11 bases agree with TRBD2. V dropped 1 base and J dropped 4; count of bases not matched to a gene: 6. CDR1 and CDR2 from the germline V gene are SGHVS and FQNEAQ. This CDR3 comprises 16 residues. The CDR3, as DNA: TGTGCCAGCAGCTTAGTACGGGCTAGCGGGGGGTACGAGCAGTACTTC. It specifies CASSLVRASGGYEQYF.

This sequence joins TRBV5-1 and TRBJ2-5; D is uncertain. This CDR3 is built from 13 residues. Germline V CDR1 and CDR2: SGHRS, YFSETQ. V was cut by 4 bases and J by 2 bases, with 9 bases left in between. CDR3 nucleotide sequence: TGCGCCAGCAGCGTCACGACTCAAGAGACCCAGTACTTC. Translation gives CASSVTTQETQYF.

This chain connects TRBV5-1 to TRBJ2-1; D gene uncertain. The V end lost 6 bases, the J end lost 0 bases, and 7 bases lay between the germline ends. The CDR3 sequence is 13 residues long. Germline CDR1 is SGHRS and CDR2 is YFSETQ. The CDR3 region has the DNA TGCGCCAGCATGGAAAGCTCCTACAATGAGCAGTTCTTC. It translates to CASMESSYNEQFF.

As regards this clone: The sample holds other DNA sequences that translate to the same CDR3. The rearrangement links TRBV7-2 to TRBJ1-4, with 10 bases aligning to TRBD1. CDR1 and CDR2 from the germline V gene are SGHTA and FQGNSA. J lost 7 bases, V lost 0 bases, and 5 bases had no gene match. The CDR3 spans 16 residues. This CDR3 reads CASSLARTGGSEKLFF. The CDR3 DNA reads as TGTGCCAGCAGCTTAGCGCGGACAGGGGGGAGTGAAAAACTGTTTTTT.

The chain is built from TRBV6-5 and TRBJ1-5; 10 positions match TRBD1. J lost 5 bases, V lost 6 bases, and 4 bases had no gene match. The germline V gene has CDR1 MNHEY and CDR2 SVGAGI. This CDR3 is built from 14 residues. CDR3 bases: TGTGCCAGCAGAAGACAGGGGGCCGATCAGCCCCAGCATTTT. Encoded protein: CASRRQGADQPQHF.